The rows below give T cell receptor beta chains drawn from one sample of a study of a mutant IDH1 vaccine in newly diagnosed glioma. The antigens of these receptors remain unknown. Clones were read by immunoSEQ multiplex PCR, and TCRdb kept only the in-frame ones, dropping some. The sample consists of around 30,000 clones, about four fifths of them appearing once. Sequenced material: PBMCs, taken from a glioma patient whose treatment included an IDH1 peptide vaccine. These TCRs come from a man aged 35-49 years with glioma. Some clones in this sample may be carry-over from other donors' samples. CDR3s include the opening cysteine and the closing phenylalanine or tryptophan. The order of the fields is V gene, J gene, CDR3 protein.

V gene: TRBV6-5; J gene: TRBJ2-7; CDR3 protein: CASSYGLTYEQYF
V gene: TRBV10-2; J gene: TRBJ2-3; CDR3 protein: CASSDLAGITDTQYF
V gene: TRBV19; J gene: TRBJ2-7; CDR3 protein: CASSIASFGEQYF
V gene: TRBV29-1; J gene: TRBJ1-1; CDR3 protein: CSDGLAGRYTEAFF
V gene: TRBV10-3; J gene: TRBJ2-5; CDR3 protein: CAISDPGETQYF
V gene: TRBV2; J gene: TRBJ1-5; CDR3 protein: CASSDNRGSNQPQHF
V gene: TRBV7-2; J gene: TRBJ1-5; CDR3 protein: CASSRGPDRASNQPQHF
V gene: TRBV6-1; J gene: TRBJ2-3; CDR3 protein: CASSKGTSGSYTDTQYF
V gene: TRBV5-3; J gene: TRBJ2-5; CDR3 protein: CARSLGLQETQYF
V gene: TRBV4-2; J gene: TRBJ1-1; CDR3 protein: CASSQVGNTEAFF
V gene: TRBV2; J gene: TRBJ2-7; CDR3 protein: CATRTSGTGGSYEQYF
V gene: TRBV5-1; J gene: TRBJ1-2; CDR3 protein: CASSNGQGPNYGYTF
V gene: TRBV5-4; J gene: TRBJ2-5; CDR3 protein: CASSFTQTGPQETQYF
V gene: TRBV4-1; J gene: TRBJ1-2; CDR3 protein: CASSPRAGRVDGYTF
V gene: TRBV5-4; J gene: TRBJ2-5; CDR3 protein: CASSSFRTGNLETQYF
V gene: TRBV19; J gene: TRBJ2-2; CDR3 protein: CASTARQDNTGELFF
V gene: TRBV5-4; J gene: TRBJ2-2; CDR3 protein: CASSLVVRGPYARHRELFF
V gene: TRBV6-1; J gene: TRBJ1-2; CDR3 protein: CASTPGGYGYTF
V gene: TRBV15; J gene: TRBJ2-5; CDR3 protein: CATSRDRGREQYF
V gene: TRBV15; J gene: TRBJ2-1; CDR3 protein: CATSAGGQVSNEQFF
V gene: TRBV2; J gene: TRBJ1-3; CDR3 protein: CASSDVAGKNSGNTIYF
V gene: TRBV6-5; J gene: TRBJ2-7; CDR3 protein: CASSPPLGHNVEQYF
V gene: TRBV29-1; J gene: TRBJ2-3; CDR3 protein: CSVIRTSGVSTDTQYF
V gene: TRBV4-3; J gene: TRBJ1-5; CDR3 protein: CASSPAVNQPQHF
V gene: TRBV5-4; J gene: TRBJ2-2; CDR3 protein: CASSLDLGQGANTGELFF
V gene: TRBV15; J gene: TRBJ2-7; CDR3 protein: CATSPYRGPYEQYF
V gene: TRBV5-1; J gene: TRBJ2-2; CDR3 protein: CASRTGNTGELFF
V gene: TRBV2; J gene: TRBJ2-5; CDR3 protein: CASSGPQASSGEETQYF
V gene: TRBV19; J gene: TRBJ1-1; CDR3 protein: CASSIIPGTPRMNTEAFF
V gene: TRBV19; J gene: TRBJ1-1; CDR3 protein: CASSIGGGIGEAFF
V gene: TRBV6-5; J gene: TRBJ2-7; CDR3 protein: CASRQGYEQYF
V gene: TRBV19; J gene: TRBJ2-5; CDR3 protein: CASSTADRRLETQYF
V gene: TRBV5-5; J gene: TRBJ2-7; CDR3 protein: CASSTPGLYEQYF
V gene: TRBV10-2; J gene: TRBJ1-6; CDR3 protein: CASSPGGGSSPLHF
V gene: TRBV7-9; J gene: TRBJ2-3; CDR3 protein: CASRKDSLSTDTQYF
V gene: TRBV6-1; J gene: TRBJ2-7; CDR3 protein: CASSETRGAWQYF
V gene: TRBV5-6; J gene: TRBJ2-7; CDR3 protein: CASSFQTGSEQYF
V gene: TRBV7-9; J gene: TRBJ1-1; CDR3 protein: CASSTGVMNTEAFF
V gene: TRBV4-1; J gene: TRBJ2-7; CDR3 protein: CASSQDSREQYF
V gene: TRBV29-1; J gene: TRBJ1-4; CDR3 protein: CSVERAGQGLFF